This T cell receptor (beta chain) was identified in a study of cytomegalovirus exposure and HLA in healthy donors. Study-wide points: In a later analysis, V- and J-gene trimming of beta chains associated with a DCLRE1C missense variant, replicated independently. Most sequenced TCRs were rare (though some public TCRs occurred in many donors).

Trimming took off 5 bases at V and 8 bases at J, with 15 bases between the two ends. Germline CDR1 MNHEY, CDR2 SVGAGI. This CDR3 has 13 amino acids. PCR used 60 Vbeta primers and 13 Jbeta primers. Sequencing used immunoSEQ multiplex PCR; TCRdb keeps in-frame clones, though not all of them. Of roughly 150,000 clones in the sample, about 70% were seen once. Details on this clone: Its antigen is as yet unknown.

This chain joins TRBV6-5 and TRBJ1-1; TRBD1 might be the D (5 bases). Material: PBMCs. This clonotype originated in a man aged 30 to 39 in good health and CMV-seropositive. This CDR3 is CASSITQGTEAFF. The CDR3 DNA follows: TGTGCCAGCAGTATTACGCAGGGAACCGAAGCTTTCTTT.